Here is one T cell receptor beta chain with its context. The data were taken from a study of prognosis after radiotherapy for stage I lung cancer. Two-round multiplex PCR on genomic DNA was the method by which TCR beta CDR3 was amplified. With primers specific to each TRBV and TRBJ gene, the first-round PCR was performed. TCRdb recomputed calls from the multiplex PCR reads with MiXCR, one row per CDR3 protein. In the table there are 15,000 to 20,000 distinct CDR3 sequences, approximately 50% of which are singletons. Per germline, CDR1 SGHRS and CDR2 YFSETQ. Trimming pared 1 base from V and 4 bases from J, leaving 11 bases between. The CDR3 has 15 amino acids. Peripheral blood, around 6 milliliters per draw, was collected at each of two time points.

This sequence was found in a donor of 50 years or more with non-small cell lung cancer. The sample was PBMCs, taken before or after stereotactic body radiation therapy (not recorded which). The chain uses TRBV5-1 and TRBJ2-2; unclear D gene. CDR3: CASSLSWKCTGELFF. In nucleotides, the CDR3 is TGCGCCAGCAGCTTGAGCTGGAAATGCACCGGGGAGCTGTTTTTT.